This T cell receptor beta chain emerged from a study of graft-versus-host responses after intestinal transplantation. Points from the study as a whole: GvH clones were found in recipient marrow; some appeared first in ileum or blood.

Per germline, CDR1 MDHEN and CDR2 SYDVKM. V lost 5 bases, J lost 8 bases, and 8 bases lay in between. This CDR3 spans 11 amino acids. Assay: immunoSEQ multiplex PCR; the TCRdb copy retains only in-frame clones and omits some. Of around 95,000 clones in the sample, over 75% are singletons; the top ten hold around 0.86%. On this clone itself: Its cognate antigen is unknown.

The source of this sequence is a human donor who was the organ donor for an intestinal transplant. The chain couples TRBV28 to TRBJ2-3, with D unresolved. The sample in question was unstimulated CD4+ T cells sorted from spleen or lymph node cells, obtained before transplant. CDR3 coding DNA: TGTGCCAGCAGTAATCTCGGTACGCAGTATTTT. Translated, it gives CASSNLGTQYF.